Below, 13 T cell receptor beta chains from the same sample are listed, as sequenced in a study of cytomegalovirus exposure and HLA in healthy donors. Amplification used 60 Vbeta primers and 13 Jbeta primers. Method: immunoSEQ multiplex PCR; TCRdb's copy keeps in-frame clones and lacks some. This sample has around 180,000 clones, with about 82% found just once. The specimen sequenced was PBMCs. The origin of the receptors is a male donor in good health and CMV-seronegative.

The chain uses TRBV6-5 and TRBJ2-7, with a tentative D call TRBD1 (6 bases). V gave up 0 bases and J gave up 5 bases, with 11 bases separating them. There are 14 residues in the CDR3. CDR1 is MNHEY, CDR2 SVGAGI, per germline. This CDR3 reads CASSYSTGLDEQYF. For the CDR3, the DNA is TGTGCCAGCAGTTACTCTACAGGGTTGGACGAGCAGTACTTC.

The CDR3 loop is CASSRDREGSGNTIYF. The CDR3 region has the DNA TGTGCCAGCAGCAGAGACAGGGAAGGGTCTGGAAACACCATATATTTT. This rearrangement joins TRBV7-6 to TRBJ1-3; TRBD1 agrees at 7 bases. The V and J ends lost 5 bases and 1 base, in that order; junction bases with no gene match: 8. The CDR3 spans 16 residues. The V gene's germline CDR1 is SGHVS and CDR2 FNYEAQ.

The chain carries TRBV6-1 and TRBJ2-7, with 10 bases that match TRBD1. The V and J ends lost 0 bases and 6 bases, in that order; junction bases with no gene match: 17. Germline V CDR1 and CDR2: MNHNS, SASEGT. CDR3 length: 19 residues. CDR3 DNA sequence: TGTGCCAGCAGTGAAGCTGTGGGACAGGGGCCCACTAAACGTACCGAGCAGTACTTC. Its translation: CASSEAVGQGPTKRTEQYF.

The rearrangement joins TRBV10-3 to TRBJ1-2; TRBD1 matches at 8 bases. The germline gives CDR1 ENHRY, CDR2 SYGVKD. After removal of 2 bases from V and 3 bases from J, the junction contained 17 bases not matched to a gene. The CDR3 sequence is 19 residues long. The chain's CDR3 is CAISEGTGRTLRHYYGYTF. CDR3 bases: TGTGCCATCAGTGAGGGGACAGGTAGAACTCTCAGGCATTACTATGGCTACACCTTC.

The rearrangement links TRBV19 to TRBJ1-1, with D unresolved. Trimming stripped 4 bases from V and 5 bases from J, with 11 bases between. Germline assignment: CDR1 LNHDA and CDR2 SQIVND (reference sequence). The CDR3 extends over 13 amino acids. CDR3 sequence: CASSSQGGTEAFF. As DNA, the CDR3 is TGTGCCAGTAGTAGTCAAGGAGGGACTGAAGCTTTCTTT.

The sample holds one count of this clone. The V call is TRBV5-1, the J call TRBJ2-7, with D uncertain. The CDR3 has 13 residues. Trimming took off 4 bases at V and 2 bases at J, with 10 bases between the two ends. Germline V gene lookup returns CDR1 SGHRS and CDR2 YFSETQ. The DNA for the CDR3 is TGCGCCAGCAGCCCCACAGAACCCTACGAGCAGTACTTC. This encodes CASSPTEPYEQYF.

This chain links TRBV6-4 with TRBJ2-2, with a weak D call TRBD2 (5 bases). Trimming removed 7 bases at V and 6 bases at J, with 15 bases between. Germline V gives CDR1 MRHNA, CDR2 SNTAGT. The CDR3 sequence is 14 residues long. The CDR3 here is CASKGQEASGELFF. The CDR3 DNA is TGTGCCAGCAAAGGGCAGGAGGCGTCCGGGGAGCTGTTTTTT.

This clone was seen just once. CDR3 amino acids: CASSSGGLAETQYF. In DNA, the CDR3 is TGTGCCAGCAGCTCAGGGGGGCTAGCTGAGACCCAGTACTTC. The chain employs TRBV7-2 and TRBJ2-5, with a weak D call TRBD1 (7 bases). CDR3 length: 14 amino acids. V lost 4 bases, J lost 5 bases, and 14 bases lay in between. Germline-derived CDR1 and CDR2 are SGHTA and FQGNSA.

This sequence joins TRBV5-6 and TRBJ2-5; D remains ambiguous. The V gene's germline CDR1 is SGHDT and CDR2 YYEEEE. Trimming stripped 3 bases from V and 5 bases from J, with 14 bases between. The CDR3 runs 14 residues. CDR3 residues: CASSSPLGEETQYF. The CDR3 nucleotides are TGTGCCAGCAGCTCCCCCCTTGGAGAGGAGACCCAGTACTTC.

The rearrangement joins TRBV7-2 to TRBJ2-7; D is possibly TRBD2 (6 bases). Germline V gene sequence: CDR1 SGHTA, CDR2 FQGNSA. The CDR3 consists of 14 residues. The V and J ends lost 5 bases and 3 bases respectively, with 14 bases between them. CDR3 coding DNA: TGTGCCAGCAGCCCCCCCGTGCGGGGCTACGAGCAGTACTTC. Its translation is CASSPPVRGYEQYF.

The V call is TRBV7-2, the J call TRBJ1-1; D possibly corresponds to TRBD1 (5 bases). The CDR3 totals 11 residues. Germline CDR1 and CDR2: SGHTA and FQGNSA. Trimming stripped 7 bases from V and 8 bases from J, with 11 bases between. This CDR3 is CASNHNREAFF. The CDR3 nucleotides are TGTGCCAGCAACCATAACAGGGAAGCTTTCTTT.

This clone was counted a few times. The chain carries TRBV27 and TRBJ1-2; D possibly corresponds to TRBD1 (5 bases). The CDR3 has 15 amino acids. Looked up from germline, CDR1 is MNHEY and CDR2 is SMNVEV (reference sequence). The V end was cut by 3 bases, the J end by 6 bases, with 17 bases between. The CDR3 is CASSFNGARKHGYTF. Written as DNA, the CDR3 is TGTGCCAGCAGTTTTAATGGGGCCAGGAAGCATGGCTACACCTTC.

V and J are TRBV7-9 and TRBJ2-1; TRBD1 matches at 7 bases. Germline-derived CDR1 and CDR2 are SEHNR and FQNEAQ (reference sequence). This CDR3 comprises 14 residues. The V segment lost 5 bases and the J segment 4 bases; nucleotides outside the gene matches: 5. CDR3 region: CASSPGQYYNEQFF. In DNA form, the CDR3 reads TGTGCCAGCAGCCCGGGACAGTATTACAATGAGCAGTTCTTC.